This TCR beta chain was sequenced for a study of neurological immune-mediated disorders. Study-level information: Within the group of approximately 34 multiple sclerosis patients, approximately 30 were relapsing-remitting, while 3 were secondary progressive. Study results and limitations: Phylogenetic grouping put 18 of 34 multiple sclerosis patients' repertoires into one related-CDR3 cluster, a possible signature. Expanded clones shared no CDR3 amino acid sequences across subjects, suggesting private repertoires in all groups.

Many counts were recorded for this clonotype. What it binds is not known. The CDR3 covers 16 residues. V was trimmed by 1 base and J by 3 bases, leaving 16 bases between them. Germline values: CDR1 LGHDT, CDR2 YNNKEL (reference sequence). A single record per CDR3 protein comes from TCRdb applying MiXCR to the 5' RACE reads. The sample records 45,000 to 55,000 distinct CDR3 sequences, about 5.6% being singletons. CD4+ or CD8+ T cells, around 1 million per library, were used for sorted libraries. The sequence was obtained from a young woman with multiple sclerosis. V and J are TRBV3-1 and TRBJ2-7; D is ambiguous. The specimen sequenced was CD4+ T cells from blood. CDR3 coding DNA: TGTGCCAGCAGCCAAGGCGACCACCTTTGGGACTACGAGCAGTACTTC. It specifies CASSQGDHLWDYEQYF.